This passage covers 11 T cell receptor beta chains from one sample sequenced in a study of T cell repertoires in cytomegalovirus infection. TCRdb reprocessed the reads via MiXCR and lists one record per CDR3 protein. Of around 180,000 distinct CDR3 sequences listed, about 30% are singletons. Input material: PBMCs. The receptors originated from a human donor in good health (CMV status not recorded). Some clones in this sample may be carry-over from other donors' samples.

The chain employs TRBV18 and TRBJ2-5; 8 positions match TRBD2. This CDR3 contains 14 residues. Unmatched junction bases numbered 3, after V lost 4 bases and J lost 2 bases. Germline CDR1 and CDR2: KGHSH and LQKENI. The CDR3 loop is CASSQPGGQETQYF. The CDR3 coding sequence is TGTGCCAGCTCACAACCGGGAGGGCAAGAGACCCAGTACTTC. Based on the CDR3 plus reference TRBV18 and TRBJ2-5, the full variable domain is NAGVMQNPRHLVRRRGQEARLRCSPMKGHSHVYWYRQLPEEGLKFMVYLQKENIIDESGMPKERFSAEFPKEGPSILRIQQVVRGDSAAYFCASSQPGGQETQYFGPGTRLLVL.

The CDR3 here is CASSSPLRGAAETQYF. CDR3 sequence (DNA): TGTGCCAGCAGCTCCCCCCTCCGGGGGGCCGCGGAGACCCAGTACTTC. The rearrangement uses TRBV5-6 and TRBJ2-5; D might be TRBD2 (7 bases). The ends were cut back, 3 bases at V and 5 bases at J, with 20 bases in the middle. Germline-derived CDR1 and CDR2 are SGHDT and YYEEEE. This CDR3 has 16 amino acids. Using reference TRBV5-6 and TRBJ2-5 for the parts outside the CDR3, the full variable domain is DAGVTQSPTHLIKTRGQQVTLRCSPKSGHDTVSWYQQALGQGPQFIFQYYEEEERQRGNFPDRFSGHQFPNYSSELNVNALLLGDSALYLCASSSPLRGAAETQYFGPGTRLLVL.

The CDR3 sequence: CASSEARGDNSPLHF. The CDR3 nucleotides are TGTGCCAGCAGTGAAGCGCGGGGAGACAATTCACCCCTCCACTTT. The chain couples TRBV6-1 to TRBJ1-6; unclear D gene. Germline assignment: CDR1 MNHNS and CDR2 SASEGT. CDR3 length: 15 residues. V lost 0 bases, J lost 7 bases, and 10 bases lay in between.

A remark on this clonotype: A read error may produce the germline difference seen at one junction end. The rearrangement joins TRBV4-1 to TRBJ2-3, with 8 bases fitting TRBD2. This CDR3 is built from 15 residues. Per germline, CDR1 MGHRA and CDR2 YSYEKL. CDR3 coding DNA: TGTGCCAGCAGCCAAGTGGGACTAGAAGAAGATACGCAGTATTTT. Encoded protein: CASSQVGLEEDTQYF.

This clonotype was seen ten or more times. V usage is TRBV7-2 and J usage is TRBJ2-7, with 8 bases that match TRBD1. The length of the CDR3 is 16 residues. CDR1 and CDR2 from the germline V gene are SGHTA and FQGNSA. J lost 7 bases, V lost 5 bases, and 16 bases had no gene match. CDR3 nucleotides: TGTGCCAGCAGCCCTTCCGTGGTGACAGGGGTGGGAGAGCAGTACTTC. It specifies CASSPSVVTGVGEQYF.

The genes are TRBV4-3 and TRBJ2-6, with a possible D match to TRBD1 (6 bases). Trimming shortened V by 4 bases and J by 1 base, and 14 bases separated the two germline ends. Germline V CDR1 and CDR2: LGHNA, YSLEER. This CDR3 region has 17 residues. The CDR3 region is CASSPDVRGSGANVLTF. The CDR3 nucleotides are TGCGCCAGCAGCCCAGACGTCAGGGGTTCTGGGGCCAACGTCCTGACTTTC.

The rearrangement links TRBV23-1 to TRBJ2-7; 9 bases agree with TRBD1. TRBV23-1 is known as an ORF, though its function is uncertain. V shed 11 bases and J 1 base; nucleotides not matched to a gene: 6. The CDR3 totals 13 residues. The CDR3 DNA reads TGCGCCGGTACAGGGGGCAGGTCCTACGAGCAGTACTTC. Protein product: CAGTGGRSYEQYF.

This clonotype was seen repeatedly, ten times or more. V and J are TRBV7-2 and TRBJ1-1, with D maybe TRBD1 (6 bases). CDR1 and CDR2 from the germline V gene are SGHTA and FQGNSA. V was trimmed by 1 base and J by 4 bases, leaving 13 bases between them. The CDR3 is 15 residues long. This CDR3 reads CASSLGPGVSTEAFF. CDR3 bases: TGTGCCAGCAGCTTAGGTCCAGGGGTGAGCACTGAAGCTTTCTTT.

The gene calls are TRBV2 and TRBJ2-2; D possibly corresponds to TRBD1 (6 bases). CDR3 size: 14 residues. The V end lost 11 bases, the J end lost 1 base, and 14 bases lay between the germline ends. Looked up from germline, CDR1 is SNHLY and CDR2 is FYNNEI. The CDR3 DNA sequence: TGTGCCGGGAAGGGGGTCCTGAACACCGGGGAGCTGTTTTTT. Translation: CAGKGVLNTGELFF.

This chain connects TRBV11-2 to TRBJ1-4; D is unresolved. The CDR3 contains 15 residues. V lost 0 bases to trimming and J lost 3 bases, with 8 bases between them. The germline CDR1 and CDR2 sequences are SGHAT and FQNNGV. The CDR3 nucleotides read TGTGCCAGCAGCTTAGAGTACAGCTCTAATGAAAAACTGTTTTTT. Protein: CASSLEYSSNEKLFF.

The chain has TRBV2 and TRBJ1-1; 7 nucleotides line up with TRBD1. Trimming at V came to 1 base and at J to 4 bases, leaving 3 bases not matched to a gene. This CDR3 spans 14 amino acids. CDR1 is SNHLY and CDR2 is FYNNEI in the germline V gene. CDR3 nucleotides: TGTGCCAGCAGTGAAGAAAGACAGGGCACTGAAGCTTTCTTT. Residues: CASSEERQGTEAFF.